This TCR beta chain was recovered during a study of shared clonotypes between healthy human individuals. The wider study: CD8 memory received one plate per donor, CD8 naive two, CD4 memory three and CD4 naive three.

The study ran the assay at deep level. TCRdb keeps only in-frame clones here, not all; method: immunoSEQ multiplex PCR. This table holds over 1.5 million clones, 98% found once. The germline gives CDR1 SGHRS, CDR2 YFSETQ. This CDR3 has 15 amino acids. As to this clone: At one of its ends the junction is not consistent with the germline gene, which may arise from a read error.

Sequencing input: naive CD4+ T cells sorted from blood. Subset denoted: CD45RA+ positively selected. The TCR comes from a man aged 25 to 40 in good health. The rearrangement links TRBV5-1 to TRBJ2-3, with 7 bases aligning to TRBD1. The CDR3 DNA reads TGCGCCAGCACCTTGACAGGGCTGAGGACAGATACGCAGTATTTT. Translation: CASTLTGLRTDTQYF.